One sample yielded the 14 T cell receptor beta chains listed below, sequenced in a study of blood T cells in healthy people across ages. A sample-barcoded 5' primer and a J-beta primer mix were used in a second PCR of roughly 6 to 11 cycles. TCRdb recomputed calls from the 5' RACE reads with MiXCR, one row per CDR3 protein. The sample lists 850,000 to 1,000,000 distinct CDR3 sequences, about 48% occurring once. Material for sequencing was blood. The receptors were sampled from a man aged 25 to 40 in good health.

This CDR3 reads CASSPGNGYGYTF. CDR3 nucleotides: TGTGCCAGCAGCCCCGGGAATGGCTATGGCTACACCTTC. The rearrangement uses TRBV3-1 and TRBJ1-2; D not certain. Germline CDR1 LGHDT, CDR2 YNNKEL (reference sequence). The CDR3 has 13 amino acids. Trimming cost V 4 bases and J 4 bases, with 10 bases left between them.

V gene TRBV30 combines with J gene TRBJ1-1, with D unclear. Per the germline V gene, CDR1 is GTSNPN and CDR2 is SVGIG (reference sequence). CDR3 length: 11 residues. The ends were cut back, 8 bases at V and 1 base at J, with 8 bases in the middle. CDR3: CAQKRNTEAFF. For the CDR3, the DNA is TGTGCCCAAAAGCGGAACACTGAAGCTTTCTTT.

The V call is TRBV25-1, the J call TRBJ1-5; 7 positions agree with TRBD1. This CDR3 region has 14 residues. V shed 3 bases and J 7 bases; nucleotides not matched to a gene: 6. Germline CDR1 and CDR2: MGHDK and SYGVNS. This CDR3 is CASSDDRVGQPQHF. DNA of the CDR3: TGTGCCAGCAGTGATGACAGGGTAGGACAGCCCCAGCATTTT.

The chain combines TRBV7-9 with TRBJ2-5; TRBD1 matches at 7 bases. The end of the DNA fits TRBJ2-7 better, so the J call may be wrong. The CDR3 is 18 residues long. Germline assignment: CDR1 SEHNR and CDR2 FQNEAQ (reference sequence). CDR3 in amino acids: CASSLGALQGSRLYEQYF. CDR3 nucleotide sequence: TGTGCCAGCAGCTTAGGGGCCTTACAGGGGAGCAGATTATACGAGCAGTACTTC.

CDR3 nucleotides: TGTGCCAGCAGCCAAGGATTGGGGACGGATCAGCCCCAGCATTTT. This gives the protein CASSQGLGTDQPQHF. The chain links TRBV4-2 to TRBJ1-5; D possibly corresponds to TRBD1 (5 bases). Germline lookup yields CDR1 LGHNA and CDR2 YNFKEQ. The V end was cut by 1 base, the J end by 5 bases, with 12 bases between. This CDR3 comprises 15 residues.

This clonotype was observed a few times. The chain is built from TRBV28 and TRBJ1-1; D gene ambiguous. Germline V lookup: CDR1 MDHEN, CDR2 SYDVKM. Trimming removed 1 base from V and 8 bases from J, with 5 bases in between. The CDR3 totals 11 residues. The CDR3 nucleotides are TGTGCCAGCAGTTTATCCCGGGAAGCTTTCTTT. It is translated as CASSLSREAFF.

This clonotype was seen a handful of times. The rearrangement uses TRBV6-2 or TRBV6-3 and TRBJ2-1; TRBD1 agrees at 9 bases. Germline-derived CDR1 and CDR2 are MNHEY and SVGEGT. V gave up 5 bases and J gave up 6 bases; unmatched junction bases: 14. The CDR3 runs 17 residues. CDR3 sequence: CASSRAGQGSEGNEQFF. CDR3 sequence (DNA): TGTGCCAGCAGTCGGGCGGGACAGGGATCAGAAGGCAATGAGCAGTTCTTC.

This clonotype was seen only a few times. The V gene is TRBV12-5, the J gene TRBJ2-7, with D unclear. Trimming took off 2 bases at V and 3 bases at J, with 5 bases between the two ends. The CDR3 has 12 amino acids. Germline loops: CDR1 LGHNT, CDR2 FRNRAP. CDR3 amino acids: CASGLLDYEQYF. The CDR3 nucleotides read TGTGCTAGTGGTTTGCTGGACTACGAGCAGTACTTC.

This clonotype has more than one count but fewer than ten. The V and J genes are TRBV4-3 and TRBJ2-7; D remains unclear. Trimming pared 0 bases from V and 3 bases from J, leaving 9 bases between. The germline V gene has CDR1 LGHNA and CDR2 YSLEER. The CDR3 consists of 14 residues. This CDR3 reads CASSQDLYLYEQYF. The CDR3 region has the DNA TGCGCCAGCAGCCAAGATTTGTACCTCTACGAGCAGTACTTC.

J is TRBJ2-1 and V is TRBV7-9, with TRBD1 identical over 9 bases. Germline loops: CDR1 SEHNR, CDR2 FQNEAQ (reference sequence). The CDR3 sequence is 14 residues long. After removal of 2 bases from V and 7 bases from J, the junction contained 3 bases not matched to a gene. CDR3 in DNA: TGTGCCAGCAGCTTAACAGGGGGCTTTAATGAGCAGTTCTTC. Amino acids: CASSLTGGFNEQFF.

The CDR3 coding sequence is TGTGCCAGCAGCGATGACAGCCTTTCCTATGGCTACACCTTC. The encoded protein is CASSDDSLSYGYTF. V gene TRBV6-1 combines with J gene TRBJ1-2, with D perhaps matching TRBD1 (5 bases). CDR1 and CDR2 (germline): MNHNS, SASEGT. The CDR3 consists of 14 residues. Trimming pared 6 bases from V and 4 bases from J, leaving 15 bases between.

This clonotype was observed a handful of times. The genes are TRBV9 and TRBJ1-1; 9 nucleotides agree with TRBD1. Germline CDR1 reads SGDLS; CDR2 reads YYNGEE. The CDR3 has 16 residues. The J segment lost 1 base and the V segment lost 3 bases, leaving 7 bases of the junction unmatched. CDR3 in DNA: TGTGCCAGCAGCGCACGACAGGGGGGAGGGAACACTGAAGCTTTCTTT. Protein product: CASSARQGGGNTEAFF.

This chain uses TRBV12-3 or TRBV12-4 with TRBJ2-1; 11 bases fit TRBD1. The J segment lost 4 bases and the V segment lost 7 bases, leaving 6 bases of the junction unmatched. This CDR3 is 15 amino acids long. In DNA form, the CDR3 reads TGTGCCAGCAACGGCGGACAGGGGGCGTACAATGAGCAGTTCTTC. Its protein product is CASNGGQGAYNEQFF.

This clonotype was observed a handful of times. V usage is TRBV4-3 and J usage is TRBJ2-4; D is perhaps TRBD1 (5 bases). The J call may not be correct, given that the DNA end is closer to TRBJ2-7. CDR3 length equals 13 residues. From germline, CDR1 is LGHNA and CDR2 YSLEER. The CDR3 loop is CASSQETGSEQYF. The CDR3 DNA reads TGCGCCAGCAGCCAAGAAACAGGTTCCGAGCAGTACTTC.